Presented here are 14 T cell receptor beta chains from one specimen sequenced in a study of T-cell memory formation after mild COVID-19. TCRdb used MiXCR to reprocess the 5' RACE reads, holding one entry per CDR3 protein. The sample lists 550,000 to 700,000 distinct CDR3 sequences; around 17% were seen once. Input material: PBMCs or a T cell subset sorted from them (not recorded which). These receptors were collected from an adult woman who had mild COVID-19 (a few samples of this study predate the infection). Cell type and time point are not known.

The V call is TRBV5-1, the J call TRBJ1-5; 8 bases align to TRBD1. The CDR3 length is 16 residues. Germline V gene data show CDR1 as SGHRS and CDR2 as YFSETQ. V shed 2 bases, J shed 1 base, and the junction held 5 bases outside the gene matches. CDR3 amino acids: CASSFWTGISNQPQHF. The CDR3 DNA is TGCGCCAGCAGCTTTTGGACAGGGATAAGCAATCAGCCCCAGCATTTT.

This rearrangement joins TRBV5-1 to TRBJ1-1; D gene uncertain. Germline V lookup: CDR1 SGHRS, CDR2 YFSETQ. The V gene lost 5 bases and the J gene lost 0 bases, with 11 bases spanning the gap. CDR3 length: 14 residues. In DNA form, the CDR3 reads TGCGCCAGCAGTGGAAACACCATGAACACTGAAGCTTTCTTT. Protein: CASSGNTMNTEAFF.

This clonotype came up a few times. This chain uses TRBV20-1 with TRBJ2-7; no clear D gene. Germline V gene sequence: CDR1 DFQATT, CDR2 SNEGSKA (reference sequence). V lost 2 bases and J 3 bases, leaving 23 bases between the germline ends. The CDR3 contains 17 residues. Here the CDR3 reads CSARSYGRRTRSYEQYF. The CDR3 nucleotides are TGCAGTGCTAGATCCTACGGAAGGCGGACGAGGAGCTACGAGCAGTACTTC.

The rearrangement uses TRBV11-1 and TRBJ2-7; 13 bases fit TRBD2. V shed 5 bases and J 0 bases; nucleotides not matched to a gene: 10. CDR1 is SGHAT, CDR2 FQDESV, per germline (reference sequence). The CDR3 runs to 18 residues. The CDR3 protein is CASSPRLAGGPSSYEQYF. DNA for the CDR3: TGTGCCAGCAGCCCACGACTAGCGGGGGGTCCTTCCTCCTACGAGCAGTACTTC.

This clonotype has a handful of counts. CDR3 coding DNA: TGTGCCAGCAGCCCACGGGCGGAGGGATACAATGAGCAGTTCTTC. Protein sequence: CASSPRAEGYNEQFF. The chain has TRBV27 and TRBJ2-1; tentative D call: TRBD2 (6 bases). This CDR3 contains 15 residues. Looked up from germline, CDR1 is MNHEY and CDR2 is SMNVEV (reference sequence). Trimming shortened V by 6 bases and J by 4 bases, and 16 bases separated the two germline ends.

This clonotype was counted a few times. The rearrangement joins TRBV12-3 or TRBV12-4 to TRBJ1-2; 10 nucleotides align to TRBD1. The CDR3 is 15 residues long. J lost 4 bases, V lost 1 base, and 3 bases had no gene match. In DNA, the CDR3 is TGTGCCAGCAGTTTAGAGGGGACAGGGGTCTATGGCTACACCTTC. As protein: CASSLEGTGVYGYTF.

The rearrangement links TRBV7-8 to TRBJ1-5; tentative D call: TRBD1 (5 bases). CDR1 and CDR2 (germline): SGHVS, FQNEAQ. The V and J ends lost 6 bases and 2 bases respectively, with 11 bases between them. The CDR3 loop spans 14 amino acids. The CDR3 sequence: CASRPWGGNQPQHF. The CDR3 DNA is TGTGCCAGCAGGCCATGGGGGGGCAATCAGCCCCAGCATTTT.

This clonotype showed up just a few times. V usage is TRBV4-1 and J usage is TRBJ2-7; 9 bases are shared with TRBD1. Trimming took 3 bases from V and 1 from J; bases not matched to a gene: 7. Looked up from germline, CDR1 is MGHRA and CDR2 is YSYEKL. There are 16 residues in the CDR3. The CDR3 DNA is TGCGCCAGCAGCCAGACAAGCGGGACAGGGTCCTACGAGCAGTACTTC. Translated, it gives CASSQTSGTGSYEQYF.

CDR3 sequence: CASSQVRGDYNEQFF. CDR3 DNA sequence: TGTGCCAGCAGCCAAGTCCGGGGGGATTACAATGAGCAGTTCTTC. The genes are TRBV3-1 and TRBJ2-1; 7 bases align to TRBD2. The V gene's germline CDR1 is LGHDT and CDR2 YNNKEL (reference sequence). This CDR3 contains 15 residues. V gave up 1 base and J gave up 4 bases; unmatched junction bases: 4.

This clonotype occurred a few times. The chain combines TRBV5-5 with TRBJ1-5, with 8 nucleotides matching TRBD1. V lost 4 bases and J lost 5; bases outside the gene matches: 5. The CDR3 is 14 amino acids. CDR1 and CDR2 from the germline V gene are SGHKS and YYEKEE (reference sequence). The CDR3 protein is CASSRDRRYQPQHF. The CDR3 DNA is TGTGCCAGCAGCCGGGACAGGCGCTATCAGCCCCAGCATTTT.

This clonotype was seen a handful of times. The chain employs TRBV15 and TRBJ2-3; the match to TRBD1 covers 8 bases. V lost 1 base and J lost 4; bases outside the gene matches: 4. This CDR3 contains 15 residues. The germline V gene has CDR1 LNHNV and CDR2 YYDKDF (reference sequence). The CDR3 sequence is CATSRGQGASDTQYF. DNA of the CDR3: TGTGCCACCAGCAGAGGGCAGGGGGCTTCAGATACGCAGTATTTT.

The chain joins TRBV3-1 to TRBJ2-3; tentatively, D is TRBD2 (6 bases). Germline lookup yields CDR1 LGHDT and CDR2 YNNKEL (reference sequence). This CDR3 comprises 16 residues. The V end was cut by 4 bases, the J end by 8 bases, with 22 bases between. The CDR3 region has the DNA TGTGCCAGCAGCCCCGGGAGTCAAGGACCTGCCGGTACGCAGTATTTT. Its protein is CASSPGSQGPAGTQYF.

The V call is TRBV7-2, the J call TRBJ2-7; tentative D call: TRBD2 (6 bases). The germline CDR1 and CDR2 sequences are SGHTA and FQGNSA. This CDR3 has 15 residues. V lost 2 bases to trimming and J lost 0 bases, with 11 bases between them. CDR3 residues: CASSLRTMPSYEQYF. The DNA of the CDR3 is TGTGCCAGCAGCTTAAGGACTATGCCCTCCTACGAGCAGTACTTC.

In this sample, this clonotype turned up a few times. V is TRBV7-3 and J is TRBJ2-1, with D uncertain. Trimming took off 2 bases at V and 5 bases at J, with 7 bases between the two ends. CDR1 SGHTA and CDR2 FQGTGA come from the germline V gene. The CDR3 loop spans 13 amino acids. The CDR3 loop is CASSLYSDNEQFF. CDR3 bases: TGTGCCAGCAGCTTATACAGCGACAATGAGCAGTTCTTC.